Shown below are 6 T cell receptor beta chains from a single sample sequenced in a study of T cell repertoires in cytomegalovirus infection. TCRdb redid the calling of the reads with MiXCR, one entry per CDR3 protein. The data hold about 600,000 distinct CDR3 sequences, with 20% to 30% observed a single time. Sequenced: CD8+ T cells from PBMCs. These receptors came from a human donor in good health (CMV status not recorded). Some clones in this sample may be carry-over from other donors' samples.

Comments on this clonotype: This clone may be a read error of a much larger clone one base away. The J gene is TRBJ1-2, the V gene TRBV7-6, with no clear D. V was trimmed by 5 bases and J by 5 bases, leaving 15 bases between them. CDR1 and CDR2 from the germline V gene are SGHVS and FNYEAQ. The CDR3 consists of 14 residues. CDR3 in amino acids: CASSKGTWVYGYTF. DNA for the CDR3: TGTGCCAGCAGCAAGGGTACATGGGTTTATGGCTACACCTTC.

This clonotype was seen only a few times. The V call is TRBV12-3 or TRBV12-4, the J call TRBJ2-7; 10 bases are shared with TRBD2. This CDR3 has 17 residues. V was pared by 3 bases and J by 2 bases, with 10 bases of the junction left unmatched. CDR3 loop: CASSFSTSGSLTYEQYF. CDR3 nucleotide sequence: TGTGCCAGCAGTTTTTCGACTAGCGGGTCCCTCACCTACGAGCAGTACTTC.

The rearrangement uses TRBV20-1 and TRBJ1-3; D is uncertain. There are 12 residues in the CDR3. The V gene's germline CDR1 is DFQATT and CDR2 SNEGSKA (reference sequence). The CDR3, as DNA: TGCAGCGCTCCGGTCTCTGGAAACACCATATATTTT. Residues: CSAPVSGNTIYF.

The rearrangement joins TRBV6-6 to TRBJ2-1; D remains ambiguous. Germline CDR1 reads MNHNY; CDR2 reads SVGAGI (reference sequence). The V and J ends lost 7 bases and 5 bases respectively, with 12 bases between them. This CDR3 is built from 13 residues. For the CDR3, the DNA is TGTGCCAGCACCCATTGGAGCAACAATGAGCAGTTCTTC. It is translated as CASTHWSNNEQFF.

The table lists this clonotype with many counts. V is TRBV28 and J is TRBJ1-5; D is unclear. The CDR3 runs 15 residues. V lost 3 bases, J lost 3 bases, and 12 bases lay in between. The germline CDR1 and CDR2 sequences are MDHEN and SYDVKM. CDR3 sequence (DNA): TGTGCCAGCAGTTTCAGGACGCAGCTCAATCAGCCCCAGCATTTT. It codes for CASSFRTQLNQPQHF.

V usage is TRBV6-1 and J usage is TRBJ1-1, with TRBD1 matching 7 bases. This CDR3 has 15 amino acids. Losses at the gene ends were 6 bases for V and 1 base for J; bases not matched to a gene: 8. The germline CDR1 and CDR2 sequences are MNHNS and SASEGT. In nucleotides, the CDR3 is TGTGCCAGCAGAGTTACAGGGGACTCGAACACTGAAGCTTTCTTT. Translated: CASRVTGDSNTEAFF.